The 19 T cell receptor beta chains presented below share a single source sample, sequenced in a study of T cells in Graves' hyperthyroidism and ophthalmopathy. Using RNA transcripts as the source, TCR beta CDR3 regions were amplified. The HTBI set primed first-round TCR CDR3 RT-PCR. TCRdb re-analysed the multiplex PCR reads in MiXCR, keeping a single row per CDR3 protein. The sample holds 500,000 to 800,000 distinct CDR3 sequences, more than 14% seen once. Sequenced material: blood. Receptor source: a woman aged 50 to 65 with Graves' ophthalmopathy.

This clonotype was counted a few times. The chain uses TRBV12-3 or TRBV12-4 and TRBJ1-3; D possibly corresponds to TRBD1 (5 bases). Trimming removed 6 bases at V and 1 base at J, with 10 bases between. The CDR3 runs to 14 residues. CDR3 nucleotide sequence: TGTGCCAGCAGACAGACAGCGTCTGGAAACACCATATATTTT. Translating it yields CASRQTASGNTIYF.

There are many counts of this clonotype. CDR3 region: CASSHRTGLNTGELFF. The DNA for the CDR3 is TGTGCCAGCAGCCATCGGACAGGTTTAAACACCGGGGAGCTGTTTTTT. The chain couples TRBV3-1 to TRBJ2-2; TRBD1 agrees at 7 bases. CDR3 size: 16 residues. The trim removed 3 bases at V and 2 bases at J, leaving 6 bases unmatched. CDR1 is LGHDT and CDR2 is YNNKEL in the germline V gene (reference sequence).

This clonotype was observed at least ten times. Here the CDR3 DNA reads TGTGCCAGCAGCCCCCAGGGGGGCGGGAGTTACGAGCAGTACTTC. Translated, it gives CASSPQGGGSYEQYF. The chain couples TRBV7-2 to TRBJ2-7, with D possibly called TRBD1 or TRBD2 (7 bases each). Germline CDR1 is SGHTA and CDR2 is FQGNSA. The CDR3 has 15 residues. V was clipped by 5 bases and J by 4 bases, with 18 bases between them.

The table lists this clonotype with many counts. CDR3: CASRDTRTSGIYNEQFF. CDR3 DNA sequence: TGTGCCAGCAGAGACACCAGGACTAGCGGGATATACAATGAGCAGTTCTTC. This chain joins TRBV7-6 and TRBJ2-1; TRBD2 matches at 12 bases. This CDR3 comprises 17 residues. In germline, CDR1 is SGHVS, CDR2 FNYEAQ. Germline trimming cut 6 bases from V and 4 bases from J; bases unmatched to any gene: 10.

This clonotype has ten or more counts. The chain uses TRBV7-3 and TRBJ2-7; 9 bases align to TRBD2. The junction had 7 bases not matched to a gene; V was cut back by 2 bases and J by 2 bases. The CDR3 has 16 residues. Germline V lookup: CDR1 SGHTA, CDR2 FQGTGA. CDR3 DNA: TGTGCCAGCAGCTTAGTTCCTAGCGGGGAAACCTACGAGCAGTACTTC. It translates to CASSLVPSGETYEQYF.

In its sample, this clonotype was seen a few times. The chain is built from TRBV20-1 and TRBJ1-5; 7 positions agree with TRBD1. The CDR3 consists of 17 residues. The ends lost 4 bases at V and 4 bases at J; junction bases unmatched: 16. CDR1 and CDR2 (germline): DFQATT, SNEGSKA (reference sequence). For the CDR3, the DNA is TGCAGTGCTATGAGGGGCACAGGGGAGCTCCATAATCAGCCCCAGCATTTT. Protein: CSAMRGTGELHNQPQHF.

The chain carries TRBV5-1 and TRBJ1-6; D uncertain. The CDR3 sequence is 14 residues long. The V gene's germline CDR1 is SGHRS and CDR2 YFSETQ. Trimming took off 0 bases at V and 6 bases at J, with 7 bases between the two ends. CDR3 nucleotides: TGCGCCAGCAGCTTGGACAGACTTAATTCACCCCTCCACTTT. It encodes CASSLDRLNSPLHF.

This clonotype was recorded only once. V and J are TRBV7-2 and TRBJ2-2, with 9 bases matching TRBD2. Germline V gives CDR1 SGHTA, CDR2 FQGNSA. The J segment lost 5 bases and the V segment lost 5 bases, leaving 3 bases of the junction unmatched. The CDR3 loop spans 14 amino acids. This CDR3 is CASSRTSATGELFF. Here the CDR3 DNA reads TGTGCCAGCAGCAGGACTAGCGCAACCGGGGAGCTGTTTTTT.

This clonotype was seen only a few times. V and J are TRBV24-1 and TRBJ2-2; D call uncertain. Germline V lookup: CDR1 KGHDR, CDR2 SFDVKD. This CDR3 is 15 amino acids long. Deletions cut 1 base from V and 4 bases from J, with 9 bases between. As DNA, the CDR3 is TGTGCCACCAGTGATTTAAGTGGGCTCACCGGGGAGCTGTTTTTT. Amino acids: CATSDLSGLTGELFF.

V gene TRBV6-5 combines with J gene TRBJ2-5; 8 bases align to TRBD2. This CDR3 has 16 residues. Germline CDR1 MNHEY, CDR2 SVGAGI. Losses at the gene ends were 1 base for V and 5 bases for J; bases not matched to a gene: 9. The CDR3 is CASSYLAGGGAETQYF. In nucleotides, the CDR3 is TGTGCCAGCAGTTACTTGGCGGGAGGCGGTGCTGAGACCCAGTACTTC.

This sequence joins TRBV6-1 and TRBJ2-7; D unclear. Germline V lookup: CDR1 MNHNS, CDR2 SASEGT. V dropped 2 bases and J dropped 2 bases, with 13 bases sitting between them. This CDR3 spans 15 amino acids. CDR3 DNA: TGTGCCAGCAGTGAACTAGGCACCACGACCTACGAGCAGTACTTC. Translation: CASSELGTTTYEQYF.

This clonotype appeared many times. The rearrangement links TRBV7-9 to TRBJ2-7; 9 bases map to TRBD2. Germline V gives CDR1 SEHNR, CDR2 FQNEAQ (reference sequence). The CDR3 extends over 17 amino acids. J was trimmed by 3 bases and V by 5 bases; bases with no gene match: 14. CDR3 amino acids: CASSPRVAGDRGYEQYF. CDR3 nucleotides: TGTGCCAGCAGCCCCCGTGTAGCGGGAGACCGGGGCTACGAGCAGTACTTC. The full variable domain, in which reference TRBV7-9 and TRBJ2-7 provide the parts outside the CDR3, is DTGVSQNPRHKITKRGQNVTFRCDPISEHNRLYWYRQTLGQGPEFLTYFQNEAQLEKSRLLSDRFSAERPKGSFSTLEIQRTEQGDSAMYLCASSPRVAGDRGYEQYFGPGTRLTVT.

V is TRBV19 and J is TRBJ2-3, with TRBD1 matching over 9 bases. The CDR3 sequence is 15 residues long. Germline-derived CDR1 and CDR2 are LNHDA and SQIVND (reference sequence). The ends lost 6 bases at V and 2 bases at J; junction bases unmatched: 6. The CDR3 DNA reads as TGTGCCAGTAGCTCCGGGACAGGGATCACAGATACGCAGTATTTT. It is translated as CASSSGTGITDTQYF.

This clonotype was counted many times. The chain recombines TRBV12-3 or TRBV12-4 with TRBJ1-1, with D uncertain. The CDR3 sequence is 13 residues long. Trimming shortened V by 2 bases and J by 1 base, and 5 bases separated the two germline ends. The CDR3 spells CASSLRQNTEAFF. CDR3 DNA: TGTGCCAGCAGTTTAAGGCAGAACACTGAAGCTTTCTTT.

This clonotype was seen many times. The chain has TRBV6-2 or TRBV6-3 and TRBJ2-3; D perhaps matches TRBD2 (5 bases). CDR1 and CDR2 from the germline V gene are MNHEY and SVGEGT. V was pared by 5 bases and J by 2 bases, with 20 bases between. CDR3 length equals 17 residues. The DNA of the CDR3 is TGTGCCAGCAGTACCCGAGGGTTCATCCGGTACACAGATACGCAGTATTTT. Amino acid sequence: CASSTRGFIRYTDTQYF.

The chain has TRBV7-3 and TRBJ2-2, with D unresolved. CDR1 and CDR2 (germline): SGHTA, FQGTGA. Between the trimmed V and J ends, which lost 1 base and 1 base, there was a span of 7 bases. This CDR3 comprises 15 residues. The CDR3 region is CASSLIRENTGELFF. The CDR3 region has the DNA TGTGCCAGCAGCTTAATTAGAGAGAACACCGGGGAGCTGTTTTTT.

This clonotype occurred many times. The CDR3 bases are TGTGCCAGCAGCGTAGATTGGGTTAGCGGGTCCTACGAGCAGTACTTC. Translation gives CASSVDWVSGSYEQYF. The chain employs TRBV9 and TRBJ2-7; 7 nucleotides line up with TRBD2. The CDR3 extends over 16 amino acids. Germline loops: CDR1 SGDLS, CDR2 YYNGEE. Trimming took 0 bases from V and 1 from J; bases not matched to a gene: 7.

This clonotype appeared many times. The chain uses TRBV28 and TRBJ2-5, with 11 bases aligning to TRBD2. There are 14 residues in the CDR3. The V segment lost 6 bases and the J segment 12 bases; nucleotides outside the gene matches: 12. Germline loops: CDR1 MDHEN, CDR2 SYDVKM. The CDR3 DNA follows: TGTGCCAGCAGCCCTGGGACTAGCGGCCGGATAAAGTACTTC. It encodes CASSPGTSGRIKYF.

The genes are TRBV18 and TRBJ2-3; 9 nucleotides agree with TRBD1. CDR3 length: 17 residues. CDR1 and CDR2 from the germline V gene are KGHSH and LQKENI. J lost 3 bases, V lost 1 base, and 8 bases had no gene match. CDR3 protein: CASSPLDRGKLTDTQYF. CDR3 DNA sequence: TGTGCCAGCTCACCACTCGACAGGGGGAAACTAACAGATACGCAGTATTTT.